This passage covers 10 T cell receptor beta chains from one sample sequenced in a study of ipilimumab plus nivolumab after autologous stem cell transplantation. Assay: immunoSEQ multiplex PCR; the TCRdb copy retains only in-frame clones and omits some. The profile covers more than 12,000 clones, with about four fifths appearing a single time and 10% taken by the ten largest. The specimen was PBMCs, collected in a trial of ipilimumab plus nivolumab as post-transplant consolidation. These receptors were taken from a male donor with primary mediastinal lymphoma.

The rearrangement uses TRBV2 and TRBJ1-4; possible D gene TRBD1, 5 bases. The V and J ends lost 4 bases and 8 bases respectively, with 11 bases between them. This CDR3 region has 13 residues. Germline values: CDR1 SNHLY, CDR2 FYNNEI. CDR3 DNA: TGTGCCAGCAGTGGGGCGGGACGAGAAAAACTGTTTTTT. This translates into CASSGAGREKLFF.

As concerns this clone: Given the absence of the conserved phenylalanine or tryptophan at the CDR3 end, a read error is likely. No DNA is shown, since the ends of the CDR3 on it are uncertain; the CDR3 is the one TCRdb lists. CDR3 amino acids: CASSEKTFG. This chain uses TRBV3-1 (or the pseudogene TRBV3-2) with TRBJ2-7. Germline CDR1 LGHDT, CDR2 YNNKEL (reference sequence). Counting both end residues, the CDR3 totals 9 amino acids.

This chain uses TRBV27 with TRBJ2-1; the D is unclear. CDR1 and CDR2 from the germline V gene are MNHEY and SMNVEV (reference sequence). The CDR3 totals 12 residues. Trimming removed 3 bases at V and 9 bases at J, with 9 bases between. The CDR3: CASSFLLGEQFF. DNA for the CDR3: TGTGCCAGCAGTTTCCTGCTAGGTGAGCAGTTCTTC.

The J gene is TRBJ1-1, the V gene TRBV7-9; D call uncertain. Trimming stripped 0 bases from V and 2 bases from J, with 7 bases between. The CDR3 length is 14 residues. The germline V gene has CDR1 SEHNR and CDR2 FQNEAQ (reference sequence). The CDR3 bases are TGTGCCAGCAGCTTAGCACAGACTAACACTGAAGCTTTCTTT. It encodes CASSLAQTNTEAFF.

This clone has only a few counts. This chain links TRBV19 with TRBJ2-1; the match to TRBD2 covers 13 bases. Losses at the gene ends were 6 bases for V and 4 bases for J; bases not matched to a gene: 0. The CDR3 contains 14 residues. CDR1 and CDR2 (germline): LNHDA, SQIVND (reference sequence). The CDR3 sequence is CASRGLAGYNEQFF. The CDR3 DNA reads TGTGCCAGTAGGGGACTAGCGGGATACAATGAGCAGTTCTTC.

V is TRBV27 and J is TRBJ2-7; TRBD2 aligns across 12 bases. This CDR3 is 16 amino acids long. The germline V gene encodes CDR1 MNHEY and CDR2 SMNVEV (reference sequence). The V segment lost 4 bases and the J segment 2 bases; nucleotides outside the gene matches: 6. DNA for the CDR3: TGTGCCAGCAGTTCCCTAGCGGGAGGGATGGCCTACGAGCAGTACTTC. It specifies CASSSLAGGMAYEQYF.

The gene calls are TRBV6-6 and TRBJ2-2; D possibly corresponds to TRBD1 (6 bases). Trimming stripped 3 bases from V and 7 bases from J, with 12 bases between. Germline V gene lookup returns CDR1 MNHNY and CDR2 SVGAGI (reference sequence). The CDR3 length is 14 residues. The CDR3 here is CASSYGGADGELFF. CDR3 DNA sequence: TGTGCCAGCAGTTATGGGGGCGCGGACGGGGAGCTGTTTTTT.

The chain's CDR3 is CASSPPTGPYEQYF. The DNA of the CDR3 is TGTGCCAGCTCACCCCCGACAGGGCCTTACGAGCAGTACTTC. The chain couples TRBV18 to TRBJ2-7; 7 bases agree with TRBD1. Germline V gene lookup returns CDR1 KGHSH and CDR2 LQKENI. This CDR3 is built from 14 residues. V lost 3 bases and J lost 4; bases outside the gene matches: 6.

The chain carries TRBV5-1 and TRBJ2-3, with D perhaps TRBD2 (5 bases). The CDR3 is made up of 16 amino acids. Germline CDR1 and CDR2: SGHRS and YFSETQ. V lost 0 bases to trimming and J lost 0 bases, with 11 bases between them. CDR3 in amino acids: CASSLVAGGSTDTQYF. The DNA of the CDR3 is TGCGCCAGCAGCTTGGTTGCGGGTGGGAGCACAGATACGCAGTATTTT. The full variable domain, with the rest looked up from reference TRBV5-1 and TRBJ2-3, is KAGVTQTPRYLIKTRGQQVTLSCSPISGHRSVSWYQQTPGQGLQFLFEYFSETQRNKGNFPGRFSGRQFSNSRSEMNVSTLELGDSALYLCASSLVAGGSTDTQYFGPGTRLTVL.

The V call is TRBV19, the J call TRBJ2-7; the D gene is possibly TRBD1 (5 bases). With 5 bases removed from V and 2 bases from J, the gap between germline ends came to 13 bases. The germline CDR1 and CDR2 sequences are LNHDA and SQIVND (reference sequence). The CDR3 is 14 amino acids. DNA for the CDR3: TGTGCCAGTAGTGGCCGAGGACATGCCTACGAGCAGTACTTC. This gives the protein CASSGRGHAYEQYF.